Sequencing of this TCR beta chain was carried out in a study of early stage breast cancer tumors. Study overall: Of some 17 invasive breast tumors, more than nine were hormone receptor-positive, HER2-negative.

As regards this clone: The antigen remains unidentified.

Blood replicates held 0.5 ug DNA, tumor or normal breast about 1.5 ug, two each. TCRdb's table, derived via immunoSEQ multiplex PCR, lists solely in-frame clones and lacks some. The sample lists about 21,000 clones, about 76% occurring once. Study-wide findings and caveats: Unsorted bulk genomic DNA sequencing lacked pairing and functional marker data. Tumors had roughly 2.5-fold higher T cell density and higher clonality than adjacent normal breast tissue.

This TCR was sampled from a person in their sixties with breast cancer. Material for sequencing was blood.

The CDR3 nucleotides read TGTGCCAGCAGTTATACCGGGACTGGACAAGAGACCCAGTACTTC. As protein: CASSYTGTGQETQYF. The chain employs TRBV6-5 and TRBJ2-5; D may be TRBD2 (6 bases). CDR1 MNHEY and CDR2 SVGAGI come from the germline V gene. V lost 3 bases and J lost 2, with 13 bases in between. The CDR3 has 15 amino acids.